The subject of this entry is one T cell receptor (beta chain). These data originate in a study of blood T cell repertoires in COVID-19. Overall study: Samples came from the United States, Italy and Spain, spanning acute and convalescent COVID-19. Sources were T cells, B-cell-depleted T cells, or PBMCs; the material itself was cDNA or gDNA.

Methods used by the authors: Using reference gene primer amplification, nucleated cell counts were estimated. Method: immunoSEQ multiplex PCR; TCRdb's copy keeps in-frame clones and lacks some. That table is the source of V, J and clone size, and D and trimming were worked out from the DNA. Counted here are 62,000 or so clones, about 86% occurring once; the ten biggest clones make up around 1.4%. Specimen: peripheral blood. This sequence originates from a woman aged 60-70 years with acute or convalescent COVID-19.

In nucleotides, the CDR3 is TGCGCCAGCAGCTTGGGGGCAGGGGCGGTAAGCTATGGCTACACCTTC. Residues: CASSLGAGAVSYGYTF. This sequence joins TRBV5-1 and TRBJ1-2; D may be TRBD1 (6 bases). Deletions cut 0 bases from V and 4 bases from J, with 16 bases between. Per germline, CDR1 SGHRS and CDR2 YFSETQ. CDR3 length: 16 residues.